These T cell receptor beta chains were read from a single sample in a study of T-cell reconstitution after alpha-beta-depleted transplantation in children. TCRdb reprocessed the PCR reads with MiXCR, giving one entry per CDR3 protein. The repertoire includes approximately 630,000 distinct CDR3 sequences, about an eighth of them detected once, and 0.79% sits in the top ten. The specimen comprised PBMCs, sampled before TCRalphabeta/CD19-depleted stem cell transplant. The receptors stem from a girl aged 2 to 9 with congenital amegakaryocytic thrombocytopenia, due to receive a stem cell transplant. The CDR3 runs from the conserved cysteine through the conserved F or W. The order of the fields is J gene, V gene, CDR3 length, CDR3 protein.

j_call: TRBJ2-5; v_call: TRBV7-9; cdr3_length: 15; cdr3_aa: CASSRVDDVLETQYF
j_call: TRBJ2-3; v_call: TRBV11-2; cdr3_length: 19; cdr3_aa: CASSITGTSGRAFADTQYF
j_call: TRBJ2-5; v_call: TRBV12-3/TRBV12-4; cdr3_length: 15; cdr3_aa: CASSTTSTGSETQYF
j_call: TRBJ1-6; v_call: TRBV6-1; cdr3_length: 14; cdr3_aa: CASGRDRVNSPLHF
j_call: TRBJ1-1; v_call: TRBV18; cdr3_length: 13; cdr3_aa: CASSPPVNTEAFF
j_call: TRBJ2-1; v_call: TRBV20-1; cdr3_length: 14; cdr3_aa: CSARTGTSPNEQFF
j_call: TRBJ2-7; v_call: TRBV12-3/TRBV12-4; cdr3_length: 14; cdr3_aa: CASSFGAGFREQYF
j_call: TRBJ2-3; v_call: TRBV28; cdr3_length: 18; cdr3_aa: CASSGASGRGYIADTQYF
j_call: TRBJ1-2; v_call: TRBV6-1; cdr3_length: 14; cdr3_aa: CASRRGGTEYGYTF
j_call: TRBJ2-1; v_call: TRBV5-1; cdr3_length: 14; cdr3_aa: CASSDMTGQDEQFF
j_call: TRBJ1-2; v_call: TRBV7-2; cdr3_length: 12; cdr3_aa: CASRRGSGGYTF
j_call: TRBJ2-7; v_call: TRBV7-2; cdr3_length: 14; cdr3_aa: CASSLLRGAYEQYF
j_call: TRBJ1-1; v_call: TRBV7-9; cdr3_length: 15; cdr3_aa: CASREERGYLTEAFF
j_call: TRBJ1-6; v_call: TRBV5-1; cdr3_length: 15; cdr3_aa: CASSLNTGENSPLHF
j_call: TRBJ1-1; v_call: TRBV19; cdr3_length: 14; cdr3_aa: CASSTQGAGTEAFF
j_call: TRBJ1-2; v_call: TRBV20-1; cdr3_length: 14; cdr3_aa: CSAPNAPGSYGYTF
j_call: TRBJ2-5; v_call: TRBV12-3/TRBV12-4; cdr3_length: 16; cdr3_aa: CASSPRTSGMEETQYF
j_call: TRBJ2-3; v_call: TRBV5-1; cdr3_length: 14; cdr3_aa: CASSSGTHTDTQYF
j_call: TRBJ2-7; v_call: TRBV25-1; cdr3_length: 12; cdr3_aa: CATREQSYEQYF
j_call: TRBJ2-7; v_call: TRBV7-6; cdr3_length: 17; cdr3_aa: CASSLAWRGPSSYEQYF
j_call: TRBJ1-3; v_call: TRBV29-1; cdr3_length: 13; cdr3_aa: CSVGASSGNTIYF
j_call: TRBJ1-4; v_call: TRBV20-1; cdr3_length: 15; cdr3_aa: CSAIGRGPTNEKLFF
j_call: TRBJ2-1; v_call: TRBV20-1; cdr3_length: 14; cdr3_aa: CSAIPGQPYNEQFF
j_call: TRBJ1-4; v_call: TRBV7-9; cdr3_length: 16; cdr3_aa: CASFSGTGQDSGKLFF
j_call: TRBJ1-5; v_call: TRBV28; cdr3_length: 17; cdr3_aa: CASSMPGQPKPNQPQHF
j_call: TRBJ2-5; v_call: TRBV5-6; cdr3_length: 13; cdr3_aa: CASSFGTGETQYF
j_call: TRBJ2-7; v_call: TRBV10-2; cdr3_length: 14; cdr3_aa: CASSELRARYEQYF
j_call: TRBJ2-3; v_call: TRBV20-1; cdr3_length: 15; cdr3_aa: CSAARTSFVRDTQYF
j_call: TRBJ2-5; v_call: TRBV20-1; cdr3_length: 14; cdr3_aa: CSASPGGSRETQYF
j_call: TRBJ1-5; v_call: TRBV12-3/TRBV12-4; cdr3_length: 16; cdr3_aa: CASRGQGGSSNQPQHF
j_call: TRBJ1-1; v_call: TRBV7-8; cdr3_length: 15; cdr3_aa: CASTQTSGLITEAFF
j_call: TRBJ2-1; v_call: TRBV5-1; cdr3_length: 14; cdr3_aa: CASSYTVGRHEQFF
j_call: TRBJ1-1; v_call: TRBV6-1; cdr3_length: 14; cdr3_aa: CASTLSTPNTEAFF
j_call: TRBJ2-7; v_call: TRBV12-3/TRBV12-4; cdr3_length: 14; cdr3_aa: CASSLLVGSAVQYF
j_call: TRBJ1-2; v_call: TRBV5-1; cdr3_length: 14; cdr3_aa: CASSLDRTPAGYTF